This TCR beta chain is from a study of shared clonotypes between healthy human individuals. As for the study in general: Plates per donor: three CD4 naive, three CD4 memory, two CD8 naive, one CD8 memory. Findings and caveats of the study: Naive subsets typically showed greater estimated richness than memory subsets.

With respect to this clone: Antigen: not known. The same CDR3 is also encoded by other DNA sequences in this sample.

At a deep level, the assay was run. Libraries were prepared by immunoSEQ multiplex PCR; TCRdb keeps only in-frame clonotypes and omits some of them. The table has approximately 2,300,000 clones, less than 95% seen once; the top ten hold about 0.41%. With V trimmed by 4 bases and J by 6 bases, 4 bases remained unmatched. This CDR3 is 15 amino acids long. Germline values: CDR1 SGHRS, CDR2 YFSETQ. The V and J genes are TRBV5-1 and TRBJ2-1, with 13 bases identical to TRBD2. Material: naive CD4+ T cells from PBMCs. Indicated subset: CD45RA+ positively selected. This TCR was sampled from a young man in good health. Some clones in this sample may be carry-over from other donors' samples. The CDR3 DNA follows: TGCGCCAGCAGCCTCGGACTAGCGGGAGCCAATGAGCAGTTCTTC. It codes for CASSLGLAGANEQFF.